This entry lists 17 T cell receptor beta chains sequenced from one sample in a study of PD-1 blockade in classical Hodgkin lymphoma. Method: immunoSEQ multiplex PCR; TCRdb's copy keeps in-frame clones and lacks some. The sample lists 55,000 to 60,000 clones; less than 95% were seen once. Patients all relapsed after autologous stem cell transplantation, and there was variation in brentuximab vedotin exposure. Sequencing used peripheral blood mononuclear cells (PBMCs), obtained before the second cycle of nivolumab. These receptors all stem from a human donor with classical Hodgkin lymphoma.

The genes are TRBV27 and TRBJ1-5, with D perhaps matching TRBD1 (6 bases). V lost 6 bases and J 1 base, leaving 13 bases between the germline ends. This CDR3 has 15 residues. Germline V CDR1 and CDR2: MNHEY, SMNVEV (reference sequence). In nucleotides, the CDR3 is TGTGCCAGCAGACTTACAGGGTTAAGCAATCAGCCCCAGCATTTT. Protein sequence: CASRLTGLSNQPQHF.

This clone was counted a single time. This chain joins TRBV19 and TRBJ2-3; 14 bases are shared with TRBD2. CDR3 size: 17 residues. The V and J ends lost 1 base and 4 bases, in that order; junction bases with no gene match: 4. The germline V gene has CDR1 LNHDA and CDR2 SQIVND (reference sequence). The chain's CDR3 is CASSIVGLAGGSDTQYF. The CDR3 nucleotides read TGTGCCAGTAGTATAGTAGGACTAGCGGGAGGATCAGATACGCAGTATTTT.

The chain combines TRBV5-4 with TRBJ2-3, with D possibly matching TRBD2 (5 bases). Germline values: CDR1 SGHNT, CDR2 YYREEE (reference sequence). The CDR3 is 14 residues long. V lost 3 bases and J 8 bases, leaving 16 bases between the germline ends. CDR3 in DNA: TGTGCCAGCAGCTCGAGCGAGAGAGGAGGTACGCAGTATTTT. This encodes CASSSSERGGTQYF.

The chain uses TRBV9 and TRBJ1-2; no definite D call. The V gene lost 4 bases and the J gene lost 6 bases, with 13 bases spanning the gap. The CDR3 runs 13 residues. Germline V lookup: CDR1 SGDLS, CDR2 YYNGEE. The CDR3 DNA sequence: TGTGCCAGCAGCTGGGCTCTAGAGCATGGCTACACCTTC. This gives the protein CASSWALEHGYTF.

V and J are TRBV5-1 and TRBJ1-1, with D perhaps matching TRBD1 (6 bases). This CDR3 has 15 residues. CDR1 is SGHRS, CDR2 YFSETQ, per germline. Trimming cost V 4 bases and J 1 base, with 14 bases left between them. The CDR3 sequence: CASSPEGGKNTEAFF. Written as DNA, the CDR3 is TGCGCCAGCAGCCCGGAAGGGGGAAAGAACACTGAAGCTTTCTTT.

This chain connects TRBV4-3 to TRBJ2-1; D may be TRBD1 (6 bases). V lost 1 base and J 5 bases, leaving 12 bases between the germline ends. Germline V gives CDR1 LGHNA, CDR2 YSLEER. CDR3 length equals 15 residues. The CDR3 bases are TGCGCCAGCAGCCAAGCAGGTGGGGGCCACAATGAGCAGTTCTTC. It translates to CASSQAGGGHNEQFF.

The chain carries TRBV6-1 and TRBJ2-7; 7 bases fit TRBD1. The V gene's germline CDR1 is MNHNS and CDR2 SASEGT. This CDR3 has 13 residues. V dropped 6 bases and J dropped 5; count of bases not matched to a gene: 7. The CDR3 DNA reads as TGTGCCAGCAGGACCCCGGACAGGAACGAGCAGTACTTC. This encodes CASRTPDRNEQYF.

The rearrangement uses TRBV18 and TRBJ1-1; D is uncertain. The germline V gene encodes CDR1 KGHSH and CDR2 LQKENI. The CDR3 is 12 amino acids. The V end was cut by 1 base, the J end by 8 bases, with 8 bases between. CDR3 amino acids: CASSPRREEAFF. The CDR3 region has the DNA TGTGCCAGCTCACCACGGAGGGAAGAAGCTTTCTTT.

V usage is TRBV2 and J usage is TRBJ1-2; 7 bases match TRBD1. The germline CDR1 and CDR2 sequences are SNHLY and FYNNEI. V trimming: 6 bases; J trimming: 6 bases; junction bases outside the gene matches: 10. The length of the CDR3 is 14 residues. The CDR3: CASSLRQGGDGYTF. The CDR3 DNA sequence: TGTGCCAGCAGCCTTCGACAGGGAGGGGATGGCTACACCTTC.

The genes are TRBV6-4 and TRBJ2-1; D perhaps matches TRBD2 (5 bases). Trimming pared 2 bases from V and 9 bases from J, leaving 14 bases between. In germline, CDR1 is MRHNA, CDR2 SNTAGT. The CDR3 is 14 residues long. The CDR3 is CASSDLGLRGEQFF. DNA of the CDR3: TGTGCCAGCAGTGACCTCGGGCTTCGGGGTGAGCAGTTCTTC.

The V and J genes are TRBV19 and TRBJ2-1; perhaps D is TRBD1 or TRBD2 (5 bases each). CDR3 length: 14 amino acids. Germline V CDR1 and CDR2: LNHDA, SQIVND (reference sequence). The ends were cut back, 9 bases at V and 1 base at J, with 13 bases in the middle. CDR3 amino acids: CASTPGASYNEQFF. In DNA form, the CDR3 reads TGTGCCAGCACCCCCGGGGCTTCCTACAATGAGCAGTTCTTC.

The rearrangement joins TRBV5-1 to TRBJ2-1; TRBD1 is a possible D gene (5 bases). This CDR3 is 17 amino acids long. The V end was cut by 6 bases, the J end by 0 bases, with 19 bases between. CDR1 and CDR2 from the germline V gene are SGHRS and YFSETQ. CDR3: CASTTDHSDSSYNEQFF. The CDR3 DNA is TGCGCCAGCACTACGGACCACAGCGACAGCTCCTACAATGAGCAGTTCTTC.

This chain connects TRBV9 to TRBJ2-1; TRBD2 matches at 9 bases. Germline V gene sequence: CDR1 SGDLS, CDR2 YYNGEE. This CDR3 is built from 18 residues. Unmatched junction bases numbered 8, after V lost 1 base and J lost 0 bases. CDR3 sequence (DNA): TGTGCCAGCAGCGTAATTGCTAGCGGGGTGAGCTCCTACAATGAGCAGTTCTTC. Residues: CASSVIASGVSSYNEQFF.

This rearrangement joins TRBV4-1 to TRBJ1-3; no clear D. The CDR3 loop spans 16 amino acids. Trimming took 0 bases from V and 1 from J, leaving 10 bases between them. CDR1 is MGHRA, CDR2 YSYEKL, per germline. The CDR3 nucleotides read TGCGCCAGCAGCCAAGATGAGGAGGTATCTGGAAACACCATATATTTT. It yields the protein CASSQDEEVSGNTIYF.

The CDR3 bases are TGTGCCAGCAGACTCGGGTTGAACACTGAAGCTTTCTTT. Protein product: CASRLGLNTEAFF. The rearrangement links TRBV6-6 to TRBJ1-1; D is unresolved. Trimming removed 6 bases from V and 0 bases from J, with 8 bases in between. The CDR3 runs 13 residues. The germline CDR1 and CDR2 sequences are MNHNY and SVGAGI (reference sequence).

The rearrangement uses TRBV30 and TRBJ2-1, with 11 bases that match TRBD2. The V segment lost 3 bases and the J segment 7 bases; nucleotides outside the gene matches: 8. Germline lookup yields CDR1 GTSNPN and CDR2 SVGIG (reference sequence). The CDR3 totals 15 residues. CDR3 region: CAWRRATSGGNEQFF. The CDR3 DNA is TGTGCCTGGAGACGGGCAACTAGCGGGGGAAATGAGCAGTTCTTC. The complete variable domain, with remaining parts taken from reference TRBV30 and TRBJ2-1, reads SQTIHQWPATLVQPVGSPLSLECTVEGTSNPNLYWYRQAAGRGLQLLFYSVGIGQISSEVPQNLSASRPQDRQFILSSKKLLLSDSGFYLCAWRRATSGGNEQFFGPGTRLTVL.

The J gene is TRBJ1-2, the V gene TRBV6-4; 7 nucleotides match TRBD1. This CDR3 region has 16 residues. J lost 6 bases, V lost 6 bases, and 16 bases had no gene match. The V gene's germline CDR1 is MRHNA and CDR2 SNTAGT. CDR3 in amino acids: CASSATGVRGNDGYTF. DNA of the CDR3: TGTGCCAGCAGCGCCACAGGGGTCAGGGGTAATGATGGCTACACCTTC.